This TCR beta chain was obtained from a study of cytomegalovirus exposure and HLA in healthy donors. This clone was seen more than once but under ten times. PCR used 60 Vbeta primers and 13 Jbeta primers. The protocol was immunoSEQ multiplex PCR, while the TCRdb copy is restricted to in-frame clones and leaves out a portion. Of 55,000 to 70,000 clones in the sample, roughly 70% were seen once. CDR1 and CDR2 (germline): SGHKS, YYEKEE (reference sequence). The CDR3 runs to 15 residues. After removal of 4 bases from V and 2 bases from J, the junction contained 5 bases not matched to a gene. This sequence was found in a woman in her fifties or sixties in good health and CMV-seropositive. The rearrangement joins TRBV5-5 to TRBJ1-3, with 8 bases that match TRBD1. The sequenced material came from PBMCs. The CDR3 DNA is TGTGCCAGCAGCCTCGACAGGGGAACTGGAAACACCATATATTTT. Protein sequence: CASSLDRGTGNTIYF.